This is a list of T cell receptor beta chains from one sample in a study of cytomegalovirus exposure and HLA in healthy donors. TCRdb's copy holds only in-frame clones and misses some; the assay was immunoSEQ multiplex PCR. The sample shows around 100,000 clones, 84% of them seen only once. Material for sequencing was PBMCs. These receptors came from a woman aged 18-29 years in good health and CMV-seronegative. CDR3s include the opening cysteine and the closing phenylalanine or tryptophan. D genes are given only for firm matches. The listing skips clone size in some rows; elsewhere it reads once, few, many or a size class.

V	J	D	size	CDR3	DNA
TRBV19	TRBJ1-1	.	.	CASSTLPRGTEAFF	TGTGCCAGTAGTACCCTCCCTAGGGGCACTGAAGCTTTCTTT
TRBV4-3	TRBJ2-3	TRBD2	once	CASSQGGRRRGLDTQYF	TGCGCCAGCAGCCAGGGCGGGAGGCGAAGAGGTTTAGATACGCAGTATTTT
TRBV7-9	TRBJ1-1	TRBD1	.	CSSSFPDRDTEAFF	TGTTCCAGCAGCTTCCCCGACAGGGACACTGAAGCTTTCTTT
TRBV10-3	TRBJ1-1	TRBD1	.	CAILSDRGGTEAFF	TGTGCCATCCTCTCCGACAGGGGAGGGACTGAAGCTTTCTTT
TRBV28	TRBJ1-1	.	.	CASSGQSRGYNTEAFF	TGTGCCAGCAGTGGACAGAGCCGTGGGTATAACACTGAAGCTTTCTTT
TRBV7-3	TRBJ2-7	.	.	CASSGSGLGEQYF	TGTGCCAGCAGCGGCAGCGGGCTTGGCGAGCAGTACTTC
TRBV30	TRBJ2-7	TRBD2	.	CAWSASGNYEQYF	TGTGCCTGGAGTGCTAGCGGAAACTACGAGCAGTACTTC
TRBV6-1	TRBJ2-1	TRBD1	.	CASSDRTGVGNEQFF	TGTGCCAGCAGTGATCGAACAGGGGTAGGCAATGAGCAGTTCTTC
TRBV30	TRBJ2-2	TRBD1	.	CAWTRQGGTGELFF	TGTGCCTGGACCAGACAGGGGGGCACCGGGGAGCTGTTTTTT
TRBV7-7	TRBJ2-3	TRBD1	.	CASSPIQGGGYIGTDTQYF	TGTGCTAGCAGCCCCATACAGGGGGGAGGATATATCGGCACAGATACGCAGTATTTT
TRBV6-5	TRBJ2-4	.	.	CARPLGLLSKNIQYF	TGTGCCCGACCTCTCGGACTCCTGTCCAAAAACATTCAGTACTTC
TRBV28	TRBJ2-3	.	.	CASSLRGAGLTDTQYF	TGTGCCAGCAGTTTACGGGGGGCAGGACTCACAGATACGCAGTATTTT
TRBV6-1	TRBJ2-7	.	.	CASSSDSPYEQYF	TGTGCCAGCAGTAGTGACAGCCCCTACGAGCAGTACTTC
TRBV28	TRBJ2-2	.	.	CASRGGGRTGELFF	TGTGCCAGCCGCGGCGGGGGCCGGACCGGGGAGCTGTTTTTT
TRBV5-1	TRBJ1-6	.	.	CASSFGRGSSPLHF	TGCGCCAGCAGCTTCGGGAGGGGATCTTCACCCCTCCACTTT